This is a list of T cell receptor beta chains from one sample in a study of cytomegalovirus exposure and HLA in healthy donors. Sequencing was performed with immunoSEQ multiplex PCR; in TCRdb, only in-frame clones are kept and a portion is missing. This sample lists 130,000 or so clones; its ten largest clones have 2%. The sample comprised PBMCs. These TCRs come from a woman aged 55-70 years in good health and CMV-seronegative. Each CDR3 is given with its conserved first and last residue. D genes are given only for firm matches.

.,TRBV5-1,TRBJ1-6,CASSLAGGYNSPLHF,TGCGCCAGCAGCTTGGCCGGGGGCTATAATTCACCCCTCCACTTT
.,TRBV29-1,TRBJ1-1,CSVARGFLNTEAFF,TGCAGCGTTGCTCGAGGCTTTTTGAACACTGAAGCTTTCTTT
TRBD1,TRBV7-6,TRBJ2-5,CASSHQGARETQYF,TGTGCCAGCAGCCACCAGGGGGCGCGCGAGACCCAGTACTTC
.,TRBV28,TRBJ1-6,CASSLSVGAYNSPLHF,TGTGCCAGCAGTTTATCGGTGGGCGCCTATAATTCACCCCTCCACTTT
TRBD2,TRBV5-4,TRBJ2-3,CASSLTSGSADTQYF,TGTGCCAGCAGCTTGACTAGCGGGAGTGCAGATACGCAGTATTTT
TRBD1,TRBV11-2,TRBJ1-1,CASSEGQGMNTEAFF,TGTGCCAGCAGCGAGGGACAGGGGATGAACACTGAAGCTTTCTTT
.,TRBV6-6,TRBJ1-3,CASTGSGNTIYF,TGTGCCAGCACAGGGTCTGGAAACACCATATATTTT
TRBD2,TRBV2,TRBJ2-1,CASSEKTSGGRNEQFF,TGTGCCAGCAGTGAAAAGACTAGCGGGGGGAGGAATGAGCAGTTCTTC
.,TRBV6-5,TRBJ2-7,CASSLSEGPYEQYF,TGTGCCAGCAGCCTGTCGGAGGGGCCCTACGAGCAGTACTTC
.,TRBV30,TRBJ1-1,CAWSRTGNTEAFF,TGTGCCTGGAGTAGAACAGGGAACACTGAAGCTTTCTTT
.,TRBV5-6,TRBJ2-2,CASSPLGRGNTGELFF,TGTGCCAGCAGCCCCTTGGGGCGGGGGAACACCGGGGAGCTGTTTTTT
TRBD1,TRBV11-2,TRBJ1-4,CASRKGQDEKLFF,TGTGCCAGCAGGAAAGGACAGGACGAAAAACTGTTTTTT
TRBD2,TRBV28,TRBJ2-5,CASSIRTSGEETQYF,TGTGCCAGCAGTATAAGGACTAGCGGAGAAGAGACCCAGTACTTC
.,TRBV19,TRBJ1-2,CASRQAGALHGYTF,TGTGCCAGTAGGCAAGCGGGGGCCCTTCACGGCTACACCTTC
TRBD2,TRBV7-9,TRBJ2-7,CASSLLGTSRFEQYF,TGTGCCAGCAGCTTATTAGGGACTAGCAGATTCGAGCAGTACTTC
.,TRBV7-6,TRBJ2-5,CASSPRTDPQETQYF,TGTGCCAGCAGCCCAAGGACAGATCCTCAAGAGACCCAGTACTTC
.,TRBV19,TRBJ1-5,CASSLMGGRNSNQPQHF,TGTGCCAGTAGCCTCATGGGGGGACGGAATAGCAATCAGCCCCAGCATTTT
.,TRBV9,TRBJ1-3,CASSEDSEGTIYF,TGTGCCAGCAGCGAGGACAGCGAAGGCACCATATATTTT
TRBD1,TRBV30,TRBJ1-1,CAWTQGSTEAFF,TGTGCCTGGACACAGGGGAGCACTGAAGCTTTCTTT
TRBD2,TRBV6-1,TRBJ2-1,CASPSGGRNEQFF,TGTGCCAGCCCCAGCGGGGGGCGGAATGAGCAGTTCTTC
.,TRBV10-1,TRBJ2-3,CASSESRRLVADTQYF,TGCGCCAGCAGTGAGTCGAGGCGACTAGTAGCAGATACGCAGTATTTT
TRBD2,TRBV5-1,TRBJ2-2,CASSPSGTGELFF,TGCGCCAGCAGCCCTAGCGGCACCGGGGAGCTGTTTTTT
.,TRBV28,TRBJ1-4,CASSTPGPNEKLFF,TGTGCCAGCAGTACCCCAGGGCCTAATGAAAAACTGTTTTTT
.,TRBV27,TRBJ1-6,CASSPAGGQTTPLHF,TGTGCCAGCAGTCCCGCCGGGGGGCAAACTACACCCCTCCACTTT
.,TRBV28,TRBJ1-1,CASISGGARNTEAFF,TGTGCCAGCATCTCGGGAGGGGCGAGGAACACTGAAGCTTTCTTT
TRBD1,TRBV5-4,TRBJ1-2,CASSLGGGDRDYGYTF,TGTGCCAGCAGCTTGGGCGGTGGGGACAGGGACTATGGCTACACCTTC
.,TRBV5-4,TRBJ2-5,CASATTGGSQETQYF,TGTGCCAGCGCGACCACCGGGGGTTCCCAAGAGACCCAGTACTTC
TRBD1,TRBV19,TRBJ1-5,CASTPRDRGSPQHF,TGTGCCAGTACCCCCAGGGACAGAGGTTCGCCCCAGCATTTT
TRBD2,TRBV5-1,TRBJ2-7,CASSLVLAGGKEQYF,TGCGCCAGCAGCTTGGTACTAGCGGGGGGAAAGGAGCAGTACTTC
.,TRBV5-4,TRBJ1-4,CASSLRQPNEKLFF,TGTGCCAGCAGCTTGCGACAGCCGAATGAAAAACTGTTTTTT
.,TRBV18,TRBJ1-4,CASLPVVTNEKLFF,TGTGCCAGCCTCCCGGTAGTGACTAATGAAAAACTGTTTTTT
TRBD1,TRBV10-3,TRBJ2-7,CAISERTGKGSYEQYF,TGTGCCATCAGTGAAAGGACAGGGAAGGGATCGTACGAGCAGTACTTC
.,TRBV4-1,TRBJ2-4,CASSQEGRRENIQYF,TGCGCCAGCAGCCAAGAAGGTCGGCGGGAAAACATTCAGTACTTC
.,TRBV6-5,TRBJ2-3,CASSYQLETDTQYF,TGTGCCAGCAGTTACCAACTAGAGACAGATACGCAGTATTTT
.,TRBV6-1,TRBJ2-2,CASRQGQNTGELFF,TGTGCCAGCAGGCAGGGACAGAACACCGGGGAGCTGTTTTTT
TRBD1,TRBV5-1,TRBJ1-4,CASAMGQGYEKLFF,TGCGCCAGCGCAATGGGACAGGGCTATGAAAAACTGTTTTTT
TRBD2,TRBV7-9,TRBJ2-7,CASSLRTGGIYEQYF,TGTGCCAGCAGCTTACGGACGGGAGGAATCTACGAGCAGTACTTC
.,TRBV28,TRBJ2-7,CASSLTGRKTYEQYF,TGTGCCAGCAGCCTAACAGGGCGAAAGACCTACGAGCAGTACTTC
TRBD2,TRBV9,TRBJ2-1,CASSVLGLAGLNEQFF,TGTGCCAGCAGCGTCCTGGGTCTAGCGGGATTAAATGAGCAGTTCTTC
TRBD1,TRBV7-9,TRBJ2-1,CASSSGQGYNEQFF,TGTGCCAGCAGCTCGGGACAGGGCTACAATGAGCAGTTCTTC
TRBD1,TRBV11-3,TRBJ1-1,CASSLRQGDPEAFF,TGTGCCAGCAGCCTCCGACAGGGTGACCCTGAAGCTTTCTTT
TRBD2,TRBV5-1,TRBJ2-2,CASSYYVAGGNTGELFF,TGCGCCAGCAGCTATTACGTGGCGGGGGGTAACACCGGGGAGCTGTTTTTT